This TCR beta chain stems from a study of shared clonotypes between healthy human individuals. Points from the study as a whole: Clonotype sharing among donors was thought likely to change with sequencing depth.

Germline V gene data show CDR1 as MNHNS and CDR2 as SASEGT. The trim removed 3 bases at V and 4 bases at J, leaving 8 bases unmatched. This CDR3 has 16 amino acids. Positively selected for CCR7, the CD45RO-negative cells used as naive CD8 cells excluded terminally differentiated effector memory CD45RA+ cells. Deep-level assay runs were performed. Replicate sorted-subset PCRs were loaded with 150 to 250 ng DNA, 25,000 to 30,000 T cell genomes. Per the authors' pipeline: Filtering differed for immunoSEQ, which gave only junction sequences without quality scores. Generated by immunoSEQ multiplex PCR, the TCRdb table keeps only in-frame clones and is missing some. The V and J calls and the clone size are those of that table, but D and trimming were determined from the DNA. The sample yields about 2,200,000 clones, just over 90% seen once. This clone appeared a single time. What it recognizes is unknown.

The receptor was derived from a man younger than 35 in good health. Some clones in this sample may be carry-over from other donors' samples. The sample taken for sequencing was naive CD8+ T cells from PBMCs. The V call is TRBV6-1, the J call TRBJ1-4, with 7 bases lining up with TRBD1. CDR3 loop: CASSDLGTEGNEKLFF. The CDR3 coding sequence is TGTGCCAGCAGTGACCTCGGGACAGAGGGTAATGAAAAACTGTTTTTT.